This T cell receptor beta chain was observed in a study of shared clonotypes between healthy human individuals. Turning to the study itself: CD8 memory received one plate per donor, CD8 naive two, CD4 memory three and CD4 naive three.

Germline CDR1 MNHNS, CDR2 SASEGT. This CDR3 has 17 residues. Trimming removed 3 bases from V and 0 bases from J; junction bases left unmatched: 8. In the CD4+ fraction, cells were divided into CD45RA+ naive and CD45RA-negative memory subsets. The study ran the assay at deep level. Genomic DNA belonging to each subset was distributed in equal measure over several immunoSEQ plates. The data were produced by immunoSEQ multiplex PCR, yet TCRdb's version contains in-frame clones alone and is incomplete. The sample includes around 2.1 million clones, nearly 97% seen only once; the top ten take approximately 0.13%.

This sequence was found in a man aged 18 to 30 in good health. The chain carries TRBV6-1 and TRBJ1-5; 7 bases map to TRBD1. The sample comprised naive CD4+ T cells sorted from blood. Subset specified: CD45RA+ positively selected. The CDR3 protein is CASSDLGQSNSNQPQHF. In DNA, the CDR3 is TGTGCCAGCAGTGATTTGGGACAGAGCAATAGCAATCAGCCCCAGCATTTT.